In its sample, the clone carrying this T cell receptor beta chain was seen many times. The CDR3 runs 15 residues. Trimming took 6 bases from V and 0 from J; bases not matched to a gene: 7. The germline V gene has CDR1 MDHEN and CDR2 SYDVKM. Arm-PCR of CDR3 regions and iRepertoire HTBI primers were used to build TCR beta libraries. Using its own MiXCR run on the multiplex PCR reads, TCRdb lists one record per CDR3 protein. The sample holds approximately 470,000 distinct CDR3 sequences, around 15% seen once. Time point specified: newly diagnosed GD, antithyroid drugs for less than 3 months. After RNA was extracted from PBMCs, the TCR library was made from it. Graves' disease diagnoses used American Thyroid Association guidelines. This sample is part of a study of regulatory T cells in long-lasting Graves disease. These data were also reused for a study on T cells in Graves' hyperthyroidism and ophthalmopathy.

The origin of this receptor is a man aged 40-49 years with Graves disease. Sequenced here: peripheral blood mononuclear cells (PBMCs), sampled at new diagnosis, from a patient treated with antithyroid drugs. The rearrangement links TRBV28 to TRBJ2-7; 8 nucleotides align to TRBD1. The CDR3 bases are TGTGCCAGCAGACGTACCGGGACAGGCTCCTACGAGCAGTACTTC. As protein: CASRRTGTGSYEQYF.